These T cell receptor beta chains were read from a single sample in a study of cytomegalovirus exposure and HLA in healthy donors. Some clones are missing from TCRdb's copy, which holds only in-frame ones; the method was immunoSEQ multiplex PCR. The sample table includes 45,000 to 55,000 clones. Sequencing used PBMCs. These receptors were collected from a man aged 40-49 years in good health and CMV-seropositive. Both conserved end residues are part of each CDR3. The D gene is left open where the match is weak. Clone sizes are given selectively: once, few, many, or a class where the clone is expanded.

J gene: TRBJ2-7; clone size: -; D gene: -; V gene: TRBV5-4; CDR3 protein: CASSLDGGYEQYF; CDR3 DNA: TGTGCCAGCAGCTTGGATGGGGGGTACGAGCAGTACTTC
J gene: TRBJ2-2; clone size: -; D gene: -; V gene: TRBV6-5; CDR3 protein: CASSLGQNTGELFF; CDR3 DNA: TGTGCCAGCAGCCTTGGACAGAACACCGGGGAGCTGTTTTTT
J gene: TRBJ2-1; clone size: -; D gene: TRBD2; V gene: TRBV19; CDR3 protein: CASSIELAGNNEQFF; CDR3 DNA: TGTGCCAGTAGTATCGAACTAGCGGGAAACAATGAGCAGTTCTTC
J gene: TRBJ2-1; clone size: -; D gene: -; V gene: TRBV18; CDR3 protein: CASSPIEGMEQFF; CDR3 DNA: TGTGCCAGCTCACCGATAGAGGGCATGGAGCAGTTCTTC
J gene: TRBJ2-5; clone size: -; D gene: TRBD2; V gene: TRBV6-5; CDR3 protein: CASSYSERGQETQYF; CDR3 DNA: TGTGCCAGCAGTTACTCGGAGCGGGGACAAGAGACCCAGTACTTC
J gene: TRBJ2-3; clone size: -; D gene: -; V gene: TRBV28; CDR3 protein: CASSTPGSTDTQYF; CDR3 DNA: TGTGCCAGCAGTACGCCCGGTAGCACAGATACGCAGTATTTT
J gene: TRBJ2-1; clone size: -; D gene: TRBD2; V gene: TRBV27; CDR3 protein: CASSLEGLAFNEQFF; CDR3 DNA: TGTGCCAGCAGCCTCGAGGGACTAGCGTTCAATGAGCAGTTCTTC
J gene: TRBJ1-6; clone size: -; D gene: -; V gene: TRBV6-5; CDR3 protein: CASEGDSPLHF; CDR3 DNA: TGTGCCAGTGAGGGAGACTCACCCCTCCACTTT
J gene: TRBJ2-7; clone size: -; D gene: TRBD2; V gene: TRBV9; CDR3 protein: CASSVGLAGSYEQYF; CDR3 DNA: TGTGCCAGCAGCGTAGGACTAGCTGGCTCCTACGAGCAGTACTTC
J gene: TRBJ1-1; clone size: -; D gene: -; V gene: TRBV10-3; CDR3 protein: CAISEKRGREAFF; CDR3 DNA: TGTGCCATCAGTGAGAAGCGAGGGCGGGAAGCTTTCTTT
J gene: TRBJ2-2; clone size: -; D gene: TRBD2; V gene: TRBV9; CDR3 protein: CASSVGGGLGPGELFF; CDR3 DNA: TGTGCCAGCAGCGTAGGGGGAGGGCTTGGGCCCGGGGAGCTGTTTTTT
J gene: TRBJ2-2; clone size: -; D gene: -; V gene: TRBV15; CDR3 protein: CATSRDLLRTATGELFF; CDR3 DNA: TGTGCCACCAGCAGAGACCTCCTAAGGACAGCTACCGGGGAGCTGTTTTTT
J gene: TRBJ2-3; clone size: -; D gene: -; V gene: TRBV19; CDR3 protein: CASSTREASTDTQYF; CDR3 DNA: TGTGCCAGTAGCACCAGGGAAGCGAGCACAGATACGCAGTATTTT
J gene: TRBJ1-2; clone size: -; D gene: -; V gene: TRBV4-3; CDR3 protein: CASSQETGEYYGYTF; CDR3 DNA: TGCGCCAGCAGCCAAGAAACAGGCGAGTACTATGGCTACACCTTC
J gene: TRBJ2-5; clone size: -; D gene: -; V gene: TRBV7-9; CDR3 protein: CASSLVAETQYF; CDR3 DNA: TGTGCCAGCAGCTTAGTAGCGGAGACCCAGTACTTC
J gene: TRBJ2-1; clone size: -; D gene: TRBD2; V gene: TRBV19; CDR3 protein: CASSTSGGVYNEQFF; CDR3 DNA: TGTGCCAGTAGTACTAGCGGGGGAGTTTACAATGAGCAGTTCTTC
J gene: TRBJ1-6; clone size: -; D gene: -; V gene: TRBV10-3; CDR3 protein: CAMGTRQNNSPLHF; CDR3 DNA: TGTGCCATGGGGACTAGACAGAATAATTCACCCCTCCACTTT
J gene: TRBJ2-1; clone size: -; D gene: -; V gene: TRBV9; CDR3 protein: CASSADRTYNEQFF; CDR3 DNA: TGTGCCAGCAGCGCCGATAGAACCTACAATGAGCAGTTCTTC
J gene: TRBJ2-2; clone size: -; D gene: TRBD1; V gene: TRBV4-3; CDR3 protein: CASSRDRGYTGELFF; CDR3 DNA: TGCGCCAGCAGCCGAGACAGGGGCTACACCGGGGAGCTGTTTTTT
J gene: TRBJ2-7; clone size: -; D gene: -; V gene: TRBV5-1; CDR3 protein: CASSLGQSYEQYF; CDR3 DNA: TGCGCCAGCAGCTTGGGACAGTCCTACGAGCAGTACTTC
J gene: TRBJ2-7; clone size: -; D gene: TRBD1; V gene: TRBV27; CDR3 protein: CATGQGVEQYF; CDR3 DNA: TGTGCCACCGGACAGGGGGTCGAGCAGTACTTC
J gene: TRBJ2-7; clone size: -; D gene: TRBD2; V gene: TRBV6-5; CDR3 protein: CASTESGGGSYEQYF; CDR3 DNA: TGTGCCAGCACCGAGTCGGGGGGAGGCTCCTACGAGCAGTACTTC
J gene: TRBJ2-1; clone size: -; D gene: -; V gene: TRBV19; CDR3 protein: CASSPHRRVPSEQFF; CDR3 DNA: TGTGCCAGTAGTCCACACCGCCGGGTCCCATCCGAGCAGTTCTTC
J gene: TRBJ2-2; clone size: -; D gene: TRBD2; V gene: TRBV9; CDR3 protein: CASSAGLGGTGELFF; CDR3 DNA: TGTGCCAGCAGCGCGGGACTAGGAGGCACCGGGGAGCTGTTTTTT
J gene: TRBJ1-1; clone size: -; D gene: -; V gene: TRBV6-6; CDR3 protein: CASSNTGTRTSTEAFF; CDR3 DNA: TGTGCCAGCAGTAATACCGGGACACGGACGTCCACTGAAGCTTTCTTT
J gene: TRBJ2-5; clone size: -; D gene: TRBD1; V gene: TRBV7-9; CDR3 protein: CASSSPGQRRETQYF; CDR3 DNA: TGTGCCAGCAGCTCCCCGGGACAGCGCCGAGAGACCCAGTACTTC
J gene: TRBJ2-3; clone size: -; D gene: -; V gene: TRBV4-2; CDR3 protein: CASSQAMGATATDTQYF; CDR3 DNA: TGTGCCAGCAGCCAAGCAATGGGCGCCACCGCAACAGATACGCAGTATTTT
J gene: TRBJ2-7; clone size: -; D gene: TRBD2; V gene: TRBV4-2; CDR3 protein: CASSQDRREGRIEQYF; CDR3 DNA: TGTGCCAGCAGCCAAGATCGACGGGAGGGCCGGATCGAGCAGTACTTC
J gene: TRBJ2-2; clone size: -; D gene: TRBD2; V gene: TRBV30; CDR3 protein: CAWSASGVANTGELFF; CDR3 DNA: TGTGCCTGGAGTGCTAGCGGGGTCGCGAACACCGGGGAGCTGTTTTTT
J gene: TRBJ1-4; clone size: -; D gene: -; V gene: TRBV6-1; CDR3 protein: CASSEGSEPSQKLFF; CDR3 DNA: TGTGCCAGCAGTGAAGGGTCGGAGCCTTCCCAAAAACTGTTTTTT
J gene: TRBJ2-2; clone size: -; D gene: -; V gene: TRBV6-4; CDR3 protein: CASSEDSTGELFF; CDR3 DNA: TGTGCCAGCAGTGAGGACAGCACCGGGGAGCTGTTTTTT
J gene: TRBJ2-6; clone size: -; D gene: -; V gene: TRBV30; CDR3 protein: CAWSVGAGANVLTF; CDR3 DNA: TGTGCCTGGAGTGTTGGGGCCGGGGCCAACGTCCTGACTTTC
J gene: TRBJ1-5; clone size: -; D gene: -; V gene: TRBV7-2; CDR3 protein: CASSFIGESNQPQHF; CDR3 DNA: TGTGCCAGCAGCTTCATCGGGGAGAGCAATCAGCCCCAGCATTTT
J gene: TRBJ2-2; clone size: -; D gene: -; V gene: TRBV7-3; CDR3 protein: CASSSGANTGELFF; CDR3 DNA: TGTGCCAGCAGCTCCGGGGCGAACACCGGGGAGCTGTTTTTT
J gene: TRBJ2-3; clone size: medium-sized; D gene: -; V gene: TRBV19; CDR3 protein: CASSITITDTQYF; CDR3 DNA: TGTGCCAGTAGTATTACTATCACAGATACGCAGTATTTT
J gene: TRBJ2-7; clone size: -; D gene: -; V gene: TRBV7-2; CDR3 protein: CASSISTGNAYEQYF; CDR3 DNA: TGTGCCAGCAGCATATCAACAGGGAACGCCTACGAGCAGTACTTC
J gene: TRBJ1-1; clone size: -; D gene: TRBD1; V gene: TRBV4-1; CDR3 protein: CASSRERDRLNTEAFF; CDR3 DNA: TGCGCCAGCAGCCGAGAACGGGACAGGTTGAACACTGAAGCTTTCTTT